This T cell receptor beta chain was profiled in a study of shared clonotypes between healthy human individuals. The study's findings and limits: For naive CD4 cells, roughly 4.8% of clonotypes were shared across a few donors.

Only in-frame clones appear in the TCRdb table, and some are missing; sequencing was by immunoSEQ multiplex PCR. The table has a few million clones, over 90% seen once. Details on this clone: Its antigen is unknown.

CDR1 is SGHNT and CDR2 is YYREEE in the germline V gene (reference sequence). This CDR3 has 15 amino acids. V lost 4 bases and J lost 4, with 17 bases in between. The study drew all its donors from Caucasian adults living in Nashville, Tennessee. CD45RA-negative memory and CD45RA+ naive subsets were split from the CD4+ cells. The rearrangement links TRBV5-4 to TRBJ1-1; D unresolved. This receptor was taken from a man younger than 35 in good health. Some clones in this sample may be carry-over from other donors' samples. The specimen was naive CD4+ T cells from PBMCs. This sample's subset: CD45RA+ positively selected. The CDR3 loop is CASSPLMGGLTEAFF. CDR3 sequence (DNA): TGTGCCAGCAGCCCTTTGATGGGTGGCCTCACTGAAGCTTTCTTT.